This T cell receptor beta chain emerged from a study of beta chain features in type 1 diabetes. V lost 1 base and J lost 10; bases outside the gene matches: 12. This CDR3 contains 17 residues. Germline values: CDR1 SGHTA, CDR2 FQGNSA. This clone was picked up a small number of times. The isolated RNA, all of it, was reverse transcribed, so expressed TCRB transcripts were what got sequenced. Sequencing was performed with immunoSEQ multiplex PCR; in TCRdb, only in-frame clones are kept and a portion is missing. This table holds 620,000 or so clones, about 14% found once. V is TRBV7-2 and J is TRBJ2-1; 11 bases line up with TRBD2. The clonotype comes from a young man in good health. Sequencing was carried out using naive CD4+ T cells from blood. CDR3 protein: CASSLGLAGGLQWEQFF. The CDR3 DNA sequence: TGTGCCAGCAGCTTAGGCCTAGCGGGGGGATTACAATGGGAGCAGTTCTTC.